The 20 T cell receptor beta chains given below trace back to one sample, sequenced in a study of T-cell reconstitution after alpha-beta-depleted transplantation in children. Unique molecular identifiers tagged the TCRbeta library. TCRdb re-called the PCR reads through MiXCR, storing one row per CDR3 protein. In the table there are 200,000 to 300,000 distinct CDR3 sequences, around 13% of which are singletons. The sequencing used PBMCs from the stem cell graft donor, collected from the stem cell graft. All receptors come from a human donor who donated a stem cell graft to a child with acute lymphoblastic leukemia.

This clonotype showed up many times. The chain links TRBV12-3 or TRBV12-4 to TRBJ2-2; 7 bases match TRBD1. The trim removed 7 bases at V and 7 bases at J, leaving 9 bases unmatched. The CDR3 consists of 14 residues. The CDR3 region is CASTQGGRGGELFF. The CDR3 DNA sequence: TGTGCCAGCACCCAAGGGGGCAGGGGCGGGGAGCTGTTTTTT.

This clonotype was seen at least ten times. The CDR3 DNA reads as TGTGCCTGGAGTGGAGGGTCACCCCTCCACTTT. It translates to CAWSGGSPLHF. The rearrangement uses TRBV30 and TRBJ1-6, with no clear D. The CDR3 consists of 11 residues. Looked up from germline, CDR1 is GTSNPN and CDR2 is SVGIG (reference sequence). The V end was cut by 1 base, the J end by 10 bases, with 5 bases between.

There are many counts of this clonotype. This sequence joins TRBV5-1 and TRBJ2-7; the match to TRBD1 covers 7 bases. The CDR3 contains 14 residues. Germline V gene lookup returns CDR1 SGHRS and CDR2 YFSETQ. V trimming: 4 bases; J trimming: 5 bases; junction bases outside the gene matches: 9. In DNA, the CDR3 is TGCGCCAGCAGCCGCGACAGGGAGTTCCACGAGCAGTACTTC. The encoded protein is CASSRDREFHEQYF.

This clonotype appeared many times. This chain uses TRBV3-1 with TRBJ2-5; 8 bases align to TRBD2. CDR1 is LGHDT and CDR2 is YNNKEL in the germline V gene (reference sequence). The CDR3 is 18 residues long. Trimming took 8 bases from V and 5 from J; bases not matched to a gene: 22. The chain's CDR3 is CASSKDPIGREGRETQYF. In DNA, the CDR3 is TGTGCCAGCTCCAAAGACCCGATAGGCCGGGAGGGCCGTGAGACCCAGTACTTC.

The chain has TRBV28 and TRBJ2-5; TRBD1 matches at 8 bases. V was clipped by 3 bases and J by 4 bases; unmatched bases: 19. This CDR3 has 19 residues. CDR1 MDHEN and CDR2 SYDVKM come from the germline V gene. The CDR3 region is CASSFVPYFGQGRRETQYF. CDR3 coding DNA: TGTGCCAGCAGTTTCGTACCCTACTTCGGACAGGGCCGGCGAGAGACCCAGTACTTC.

Many counts were recorded for this clonotype. J is TRBJ2-3 and V is TRBV6-2 or TRBV6-3; no clear D gene. Trimming stripped 0 bases from V and 2 bases from J, with 12 bases between. Germline V gives CDR1 MNHEY, CDR2 SVGEGT. CDR3 length: 16 amino acids. The CDR3 region has the DNA TGTGCCAGCAGTTACTCGATGCCGGAAATCACAGATACGCAGTATTTT. It specifies CASSYSMPEITDTQYF.

This clonotype was picked up many times. This rearrangement joins TRBV29-1 to TRBJ2-7; D call uncertain. The CDR3 loop spans 11 amino acids. V was trimmed by 0 bases and J by 4 bases, leaving 4 bases between them. Germline loops: CDR1 SQVTM, CDR2 ANQGSEA. In DNA form, the CDR3 reads TGCAGCGTTGAAGACACATACGAGCAGTACTTC. It specifies CSVEDTYEQYF.

There are many counts of this clonotype. V gene TRBV6-5 combines with J gene TRBJ2-1; TRBD1 matches 9 bases. In germline, CDR1 is MNHEY, CDR2 SVGAGI. This CDR3 has 15 amino acids. V lost 5 bases, J lost 6 bases, and 8 bases stayed unmatched. CDR3 protein: CASSNWDRVFNEQFF. The CDR3 bases are TGTGCCAGCAGTAACTGGGACAGGGTCTTCAATGAGCAGTTCTTC.

At least ten counts were recorded for this clonotype. This sequence joins TRBV6-6 and TRBJ1-5; the match to TRBD1 covers 7 bases. The CDR3 totals 14 residues. Germline lookup yields CDR1 MNHNY and CDR2 SVGAGI (reference sequence). The trim removed 6 bases at V and 13 bases at J, leaving 15 bases unmatched. The CDR3 is CASRIDRAGTLQHF. The CDR3 DNA is TGTGCCAGCAGGATCGACAGGGCAGGGACCCTACAGCATTTT.

This clonotype was counted ten times or more. The J gene is TRBJ1-1, the V gene TRBV4-1; D is unresolved. The CDR3 totals 17 residues. The V gene lost 1 base and the J gene lost 0 bases, with 15 bases spanning the gap. Germline assignment: CDR1 MGHRA and CDR2 YSYEKL. Here the CDR3 DNA reads TGCGCCAGCAGCCAAGTCTTCCGTCGGGGTATGAACACTGAAGCTTTCTTT. It translates to CASSQVFRRGMNTEAFF.

Ten or more counts support this clonotype. The rearrangement uses TRBV6-2 or TRBV6-3 and TRBJ2-7; a possible D gene is TRBD1 (7 bases). Per germline, CDR1 MNHEY and CDR2 SVGEGT. This CDR3 contains 16 residues. Trimming took off 2 bases at V and 1 base at J, with 15 bases between the two ends. CDR3 DNA: TGTGCCAGCAGTTACAGGGGGCAGGGAGGTTCCTACGAGCAGTACTTC. Amino acid sequence: CASSYRGQGGSYEQYF.

As DNA, the CDR3 is TGTGCCAGCAGCCCCCTGGGGGGACTAGTTTACAATGAGCAGTTCTTC. Amino acid sequence: CASSPLGGLVYNEQFF. This rearrangement joins TRBV7-2 to TRBJ2-1, with TRBD2 identical over 8 bases. Germline V gene data show CDR1 as SGHTA and CDR2 as FQGNSA. The CDR3 contains 16 residues. The V gene end was trimmed by 5 bases and the J gene end by 4 bases; junction bases not matched to a gene: 10.

There are many counts of this clonotype. This sequence joins TRBV7-3 and TRBJ2-3; no reliable D call. Trimming removed 2 bases from V and 1 base from J, with 7 bases in between. Per germline, CDR1 SGHTA and CDR2 FQGTGA. The CDR3 loop spans 14 amino acids. CDR3 sequence (DNA): TGTGCCAGCAGCTTAGCGTACCGCACAGATACGCAGTATTTT. This sequence encodes CASSLAYRTDTQYF.

This clonotype was picked up many times. This chain uses TRBV3-1 with TRBJ2-7; 7 bases match TRBD1. The CDR3 is 15 amino acids. V trimming: 1 base; J trimming: 6 bases; junction bases outside the gene matches: 9. Germline loops: CDR1 LGHDT, CDR2 YNNKEL (reference sequence). CDR3 nucleotides: TGTGCCAGCAGCCAAGGGACAACAGGGGCGACCGAGCAGTACTTC. Encoded protein: CASSQGTTGATEQYF.

About this clonotype: Germline is not matched at one junction end, which may reflect a read error. The chain recombines TRBV7-9 with TRBJ1-5, with 7 nucleotides matching TRBD1. This CDR3 is 16 amino acids long. From germline, CDR1 is SEHNR and CDR2 FQNEAQ (reference sequence). The CDR3 nucleotides read TGTGCCAGCAGCTCAGGGGGGGCGGCACCTAATCAGCCCGAGCATTTT. It specifies CASSSGGAAPNQPEHF.

Many counts were recorded for this clonotype. This sequence joins TRBV5-1 and TRBJ2-1, with 7 bases matching TRBD2. The CDR3 consists of 17 residues. J gave up 0 bases and V 0 bases, and 6 bases lay outside the gene matches. Germline values: CDR1 SGHRS, CDR2 YFSETQ. CDR3 protein: CASSLATGGSSYNEQFF. For the CDR3, the DNA is TGCGCCAGCAGCTTGGCCACGGGCGGGAGCTCCTACAATGAGCAGTTCTTC.

This clonotype was counted ten times or more. V and J are TRBV7-9 and TRBJ2-1; a weak D match, TRBD2 (6 bases). The CDR3 is made up of 16 amino acids. V lost 5 bases and J 0 bases, leaving 14 bases between the germline ends. Germline CDR1 SEHNR, CDR2 FQNEAQ (reference sequence). CDR3 bases: TGTGCCAGCAGCAGCTCCGGCGGGGCCTCCTACAATGAGCAGTTCTTC. Translating it yields CASSSSGGASYNEQFF. Drawing the rest from reference TRBV7-9 and TRBJ2-1, the complete variable domain is DTGVSQNPRHKITKRGQNVTFRCDPISEHNRLYWYRQTLGQGPEFLTYFQNEAQLEKSRLLSDRFSAERPKGSFSTLEIQRTEQGDSAMYLCASSSSGGASYNEQFFGPGTRLTVL.

This clonotype was recorded many times. V gene TRBV7-9 combines with J gene TRBJ2-7; D perhaps matches TRBD1 (6 bases). The CDR3 contains 14 residues. Germline V gene data show CDR1 as SEHNR and CDR2 as FQNEAQ (reference sequence). V shed 5 bases and J shed 5 bases, with 16 bases lying between them. For the CDR3, the DNA is TGTGCCAGCAGCCCCGTGGGGGCCTCGGACGAGCAGTACTTC. Translating it yields CASSPVGASDEQYF.

This clonotype was found many times. The chain combines TRBV12-3 or TRBV12-4 with TRBJ1-2; 8 positions match TRBD1. Trimming at V came to 6 bases and at J to 7 bases, leaving 19 bases not matched to a gene. The CDR3 runs to 17 residues. The CDR3 loop reads CASSPARTGLDVSGYTF. CDR3 coding DNA: TGTGCCAGCAGCCCTGCTCGGACAGGGCTTGACGTCAGTGGCTACACCTTC.

A few counts support this clonotype. The chain has TRBV30 and TRBJ2-1, with 7 bases identical to TRBD1. CDR3 length: 13 amino acids. V lost 3 bases to trimming and J lost 5 bases; unmatched junction nucleotides: 4. Germline values: CDR1 GTSNPN, CDR2 SVGIG (reference sequence). The CDR3 region has the DNA TGTGCCTGGAGCCCGGGACAGCACAATGAGCAGTTCTTC. Translating it yields CAWSPGQHNEQFF.